The 25 T cell receptor beta chains in this list originate from one sample, sequenced in a study of T cell responses to AZD1222 COVID-19 vaccine. Sequencing used immunoSEQ multiplex PCR; TCRdb keeps in-frame clones, though not all of them. The sample carries about 150,000 clones, 70% to 90% recorded once. The sequenced sample was peripheral blood, obtained on day 0 of AZD1222 vaccination. All receptors come from an adult in good health.

The chain couples TRBV21-1 to TRBJ2-7. TRBV21-1 is labeled a pseudogene. CDR3 length equals 17 residues. The CDR3 sequence: CASSTMSRGAYGYEQYF. In DNA, the CDR3 is TGTGCCAGCAGCACAATGTCGAGGGGCGCTTATGGCTACGAGCAGTACTTC.

CDR3 sequence reads: CASSVGGSPYEQYF. The CDR3 DNA is TGTGCCAGCAGTGTGGGCGGGTCACCCTACGAGCAGTACTTC. The rearrangement links TRBV2 to TRBJ2-7, with D tentatively TRBD2 (5 bases). The CDR3 runs 14 residues. Germline CDR1 SNHLY, CDR2 FYNNEI. The V end lost 4 bases, the J end lost 2 bases, and 12 bases lay between the germline ends. The variable domain in full, with the rest retrieved from reference TRBV2 and TRBJ2-7, is EPEVTQTPSHQVTQMGQEVILRCVPISNHLYFYWYRQILGQKVEFLVSFYNNEISEKSEIFDDQFSVERPDGSNFTLKIRSTKLEDSAMYFCASSVGGSPYEQYFGPGTRLTVT.

The chain is built from TRBV19 and TRBJ1-2; D not resolved. The germline V and J ends were trimmed by 6 bases and 6 bases, with 14 bases remaining between them. Germline CDR1 is LNHDA and CDR2 is SQIVND (reference sequence). CDR3 length: 13 residues. The CDR3 DNA is TGTGCCAGTAGCCCCCCGTGGGGAGATGGCTACACCTTC. Residues: CASSPPWGDGYTF.

The J gene is TRBJ1-5, the V gene TRBV10-3; D is ambiguous. Germline lookup yields CDR1 ENHRY and CDR2 SYGVKD. CDR3 length equals 12 residues. Trimming removed 4 bases from V and 4 bases from J, with 5 bases in between. Here the CDR3 reads CAISGQNQPQHF. In DNA, the CDR3 is TGTGCCATCAGTGGGCAGAATCAGCCCCAGCATTTT.

V gene TRBV28 combines with J gene TRBJ1-5; 7 bases agree with TRBD1. Germline V gene data show CDR1 as MDHEN and CDR2 as SYDVKM. The CDR3 has 13 residues. With V trimmed by 11 bases and J by 4 bases, 8 bases remained unmatched. This CDR3 is CAAGTAVNQPQHF. CDR3 coding DNA: TGTGCCGCAGGGACAGCCGTTAATCAGCCCCAGCATTTT.

V is TRBV29-1 and J is TRBJ1-2; 10 bases agree with TRBD1. J was trimmed by 4 bases and V by 0 bases; bases with no gene match: 8. In germline, CDR1 is SQVTM, CDR2 ANQGSEA. CDR3 length equals 16 residues. DNA of the CDR3: TGCAGCGTTGAAGATATTGGGGACAGGGGTGGCTATGGCTACACCTTC. It codes for CSVEDIGDRGGYGYTF.

The chain couples TRBV6-4 to TRBJ2-3; 10 nucleotides agree with TRBD2. The CDR3 is 15 amino acids. Germline V gives CDR1 MRHNA, CDR2 SNTAGT. With 3 bases clipped from V and 4 bases from J, the junction kept 4 bases outside the gene matches. CDR3 nucleotides: TGTGCCAGCAGTGAAGCGGGGGGGGCGTCAGATACGCAGTATTTT. Amino acid sequence: CASSEAGGASDTQYF.

V gene TRBV15 combines with J gene TRBJ1-2; D gene ambiguous. Trimming removed 1 base from V and 8 bases from J, with 17 bases in between. In germline, CDR1 is LNHNV, CDR2 YYDKDF (reference sequence). CDR3 length: 15 amino acids. The CDR3 sequence is CATSRGLSDLGGYTF. The CDR3 coding sequence is TGTGCCACCAGCAGAGGTCTGTCGGATTTGGGGGGCTACACCTTC.

V usage is TRBV27 and J usage is TRBJ2-6; D call uncertain. The CDR3 has 15 residues. Germline lookup yields CDR1 MNHEY and CDR2 SMNVEV (reference sequence). Trimming removed 7 bases at V and 0 bases at J, with 10 bases between. The CDR3 sequence is CASTGLGSGANVLTF. As DNA, the CDR3 is TGTGCCAGCACCGGCCTCGGCTCTGGGGCCAACGTCCTGACTTTC.

The gene calls are TRBV4-1 and TRBJ1-1; 9 nucleotides match TRBD1. The germline V gene has CDR1 MGHRA and CDR2 YSYEKL. Trimming cost V 0 bases and J 1 base; bases outside gene matches: 6. The CDR3 runs to 17 residues. This CDR3 reads CASSQEQGALPNTEAFF. The CDR3 DNA reads as TGCGCCAGCAGCCAAGAACAGGGGGCTCTCCCGAACACTGAAGCTTTCTTT.

The rearrangement links TRBV13 to TRBJ1-1; D ambiguous. Germline loops: CDR1 PRHDT, CDR2 FYEKMQ (reference sequence). The CDR3 extends over 12 amino acids. The germline V and J ends were trimmed by 1 base and 8 bases, with 8 bases remaining between them. DNA of the CDR3: TGTGCCAGCAGCTTAGAAGCCCCGGAAGCTTTCTTT. Encoded protein: CASSLEAPEAFF.

The rearrangement links TRBV4-1 to TRBJ1-2; D gene uncertain. Trimming stripped 5 bases from V and 4 bases from J, with 23 bases between. The CDR3 consists of 17 residues. Germline CDR1 is MGHRA and CDR2 is YSYEKL. The CDR3 is CASSSNAAGPNTYGYTF. CDR3 nucleotides: TGCGCCAGCAGCTCCAATGCGGCCGGCCCGAATACCTATGGCTACACCTTC.

This chain uses TRBV25-1 with TRBJ2-3; D might be TRBD2 (6 bases). This CDR3 has 15 residues. V was trimmed by 1 base and J by 3 bases, leaving 11 bases between them. The germline V gene encodes CDR1 MGHDK and CDR2 SYGVNS. The CDR3 coding sequence is TGTGCCAGCAGTGAATGGGGACTTAGGACAGATACGCAGTATTTT. Protein: CASSEWGLRTDTQYF.

Points on this clone: Distinct nucleotide sequences in the sample also encode this CDR3. This chain joins TRBV9 and TRBJ2-1, with TRBD2 as a possible D gene (5 bases). The CDR3 spans 15 residues. Trimming removed 0 bases at V and 1 base at J, with 8 bases between. The V gene's germline CDR1 is SGDLS and CDR2 YYNGEE. CDR3: CASSVVTGSYNEQFF. The CDR3 bases are TGTGCCAGCAGCGTAGTGACGGGGTCCTACAATGAGCAGTTCTTC.

The chain carries TRBV18 and TRBJ1-2, with a possible D match to TRBD1 (6 bases). V was pared by 2 bases and J by 2 bases, with 9 bases between. Germline V gives CDR1 KGHSH, CDR2 LQKENI. The CDR3 runs to 14 residues. The CDR3 coding sequence is TGTGCCAGCTCACCAAAAGGGGGGAACTATGGCTACACCTTC. Protein: CASSPKGGNYGYTF.

V usage is TRBV3-1 (or the pseudogene TRBV3-2) and J usage is TRBJ1-2; D unresolved. V lost 1 base and J 4 bases, leaving 7 bases between the germline ends. Germline V lookup: CDR1 LGHDT, CDR2 YNNKEL (reference sequence). The CDR3 runs to 13 residues. CDR3 sequence: CASSQGRGYGYTF. CDR3 in DNA: TGTGCCAGCAGCCAAGGACGGGGCTATGGCTACACCTTC.

The chain has TRBV19 and TRBJ1-6; D remains ambiguous. Germline CDR1 reads LNHDA; CDR2 reads SQIVND (reference sequence). The CDR3 extends over 16 amino acids. V lost 3 bases and J 0 bases, leaving 9 bases between the germline ends. The CDR3 DNA is TGTGCCAGTAGTATCGAAGGGAGCTCCTATAATTCACCCCTCCACTTT. Its translation is CASSIEGSSYNSPLHF.

This sequence joins TRBV5-8 and TRBJ1-2; TRBD1 matches 7 bases. Germline CDR1 is SGHTS and CDR2 is YDEGEE. V lost 4 bases to trimming and J lost 4 bases; unmatched junction nucleotides: 7. This CDR3 has 14 residues. CDR3 nucleotides: TGTGCCAGCAGCCTGGGACAGCCTTTCTATGGCTACACCTTC. This encodes CASSLGQPFYGYTF.

This chain joins TRBV10-1 and TRBJ2-1; 8 bases align to TRBD2. Germline V gene lookup returns CDR1 WNHNN and CDR2 SYGVQD (reference sequence). The junction had 8 bases not matched to a gene; V was cut back by 3 bases and J by 7 bases. This CDR3 has 15 amino acids. The CDR3 DNA reads TGCGCCAGCAGTGAAAGCGGGACTAGTAAGAATGAGCAGTTCTTC. This codes for CASSESGTSKNEQFF.

This rearrangement joins TRBV14 to TRBJ1-2; tentative D call: TRBD1 (6 bases). Germline V lookup: CDR1 SGHDN, CDR2 FVKESK. The CDR3 is made up of 15 amino acids. The germline V and J ends were trimmed by 0 bases and 5 bases, with 13 bases remaining between them. The CDR3 protein is CASSQDGGRRYGYTF. CDR3 DNA sequence: TGTGCCAGCAGCCAAGATGGGGGGCGCAGGTATGGCTACACCTTC.

The CDR3 bases are TGTGCCAGCAGCTCAACAGAGAGAGCCCAGTTCTTC. The encoded protein is CASSSTERAQFF. The rearrangement joins TRBV6-2 or TRBV6-3 to TRBJ2-1; the D is unclear. Germline V CDR1 and CDR2: MNHEY, SVGEGT. The CDR3 spans 12 residues. The ends were cut back, 6 bases at V and 13 bases at J, with 16 bases in the middle.

V usage is TRBV15 and J usage is TRBJ1-3, with D hard to call. The ends were cut back, 0 bases at V and 2 bases at J, with 8 bases in the middle. The CDR3 covers 15 residues. Looked up from germline, CDR1 is LNHNV and CDR2 is YYDKDF (reference sequence). Here the CDR3 reads CATSRDMGTGNTIYF. As DNA, the CDR3 is TGTGCCACCAGCAGAGATATGGGAACTGGAAACACCATATATTTT.

The CDR3, as DNA: TGTGCCAGCAGTTACGAGCGGGGGGGGCCCAACACCGGGGAGCTGTTTTTT. Its protein product is CASSYERGGPNTGELFF. The chain employs TRBV6-2 or TRBV6-3 and TRBJ2-2, with TRBD2 identical over 10 bases. Germline CDR1 is MNHEY and CDR2 is SVGEGT. The V gene end was trimmed by 2 bases and the J gene end by 2 bases; junction bases not matched to a gene: 5. The CDR3 is 17 amino acids.

The J gene is TRBJ1-2, the V gene TRBV10-3; D perhaps matches TRBD1 (5 bases). This CDR3 spans 13 amino acids. Trimming cost V 3 bases and J 6 bases, with 11 bases left between them. CDR1 and CDR2 (germline): ENHRY, SYGVKD. The CDR3 region has the DNA TGTGCCATCAGTGAAGCAGGGTTGGATGGCTACACCTTC. Protein product: CAISEAGLDGYTF.

V usage is TRBV27 and J usage is TRBJ1-2; the D gene is possibly TRBD1 (6 bases). Trimming took off 3 bases at V and 5 bases at J, with 13 bases between the two ends. Germline V gives CDR1 MNHEY, CDR2 SMNVEV (reference sequence). This CDR3 has 14 residues. CDR3 nucleotides: TGTGCCAGCAGTTTTCGGGCAGGGGCTTATGGCTACACCTTC. The encoded protein is CASSFRAGAYGYTF.